This is a list of T cell receptor beta chains from one sample in a study of blood T cell repertoires in COVID-19. Some clones are missing from TCRdb's copy, which holds only in-frame ones; the method was immunoSEQ multiplex PCR. The table includes approximately 230,000 clones, under 95% detected once. What was sequenced was PBMCs or T cells enriched from blood (not recorded which). The receptors stem from a woman aged 18 to 35 who had recovered from COVID-19. Each CDR3 is given with its conserved first and last residue. A D gene is named only where the DNA matches it firmly. Clone size is stated in some rows and not others, as once, few, many or a class when expanded.

J: TRBJ1-2
size: .
V: TRBV5-6
D: TRBD1
CDR3: CASSLGGGGDGYTF
DNA: TGTGCCAGCAGCTTGGGAGGGGGCGGCGATGGCTACACCTTC

J: TRBJ1-2
size: .
V: TRBV29-1
D: .
CDR3: CSALGGSYGYTF
DNA: TGCAGCGCCCTCGGCGGGTCCTATGGCTACACCTTC

J: TRBJ2-7
size: .
V: TRBV11-2
D: .
CDR3: CASSLAPGHLTYEQYF
DNA: TGTGCCAGCAGCTTAGCCCCCGGACATCTTACCTACGAGCAGTACTTC

J: TRBJ2-1
size: .
V: TRBV11-2
D: .
CDR3: CASSSLLYNEQFF
DNA: TGTGCCAGCAGCTCCCTCCTTTACAATGAGCAGTTCTTC

J: TRBJ1-2
size: .
V: TRBV4-1
D: .
CDR3: CASSPAGIGYTF
DNA: TGCGCCAGCAGCCCCGCCGGGATCGGCTACACCTTC

J: TRBJ1-5
size: .
V: TRBV5-1
D: .
CDR3: CASSAGDGGYSNQPQHF
DNA: TGCGCCAGCAGTGCGGGAGACGGGGGTTATAGCAATCAGCCCCAGCATTTT

J: TRBJ2-1
size: .
V: TRBV29-1
D: TRBD2
CDR3: CSVWTSAGLQFF
DNA: TGCAGCGTCTGGACTAGCGCGGGACTACAGTTCTTC

J: TRBJ1-1
size: .
V: TRBV25-1
D: .
CDR3: CASREAGLVAFF
DNA: TGTGCCAGCCGGGAGGCCGGCCTTGTAGCTTTCTTT

J: TRBJ2-7
size: .
V: TRBV3-1/TRBV3-2
D: TRBD2
CDR3: CASSHPPGLAGGYEQYF
DNA: TGTGCCAGCAGCCATCCTCCGGGACTAGCGGGGGGTTACGAGCAGTACTTC

J: TRBJ2-3
size: .
V: TRBV11-3
D: .
CDR3: CASSHGGTDTQYF
DNA: TGTGCCAGCAGCCACGGGGGCACAGATACGCAGTATTTT

J: TRBJ2-6
size: once
V: TRBV5-4
D: TRBD2
CDR3: CASSPWGGRAAGANVLTF
DNA: TGTGCCAGCAGCCCATGGGGCGGGAGGGCCGCTGGGGCCAACGTCCTGACTTTC

J: TRBJ2-3
size: .
V: TRBV24-1
D: TRBD2
CDR3: CATSDLRAGVSTDTQYF
DNA: TGTGCCACCAGTGACCTAAGAGCGGGAGTCAGCACAGATACGCAGTATTTT

J: TRBJ2-5
size: .
V: TRBV7-6
D: .
CDR3: CASSFTWRDTEETQYF
DNA: TGTGCCAGCAGTTTTACGTGGAGGGATACTGAGGAGACCCAGTACTTC

J: TRBJ1-1
size: .
V: TRBV7-3
D: .
CDR3: CASSWGRNTEAFF
DNA: TGTGCCAGCAGTTGGGGGCGGAACACTGAAGCTTTCTTT

J: TRBJ1-1
size: .
V: TRBV27
D: .
CDR3: CASSSPVRGEAFF
DNA: TGTGCCAGCAGTTCACCCGTCAGGGGAGAAGCTTTCTTT

J: TRBJ2-4
size: .
V: TRBV18
D: .
CDR3: CASSPDHPGAKNIQYF
DNA: TGTGCCAGCTCACCAGACCACCCAGGGGCCAAAAACATTCAGTACTTC

J: TRBJ2-2
size: .
V: TRBV7-2
D: .
CDR3: CASSLEAGKVSGELFF
DNA: TGTGCCAGCAGCTTAGAGGCAGGCAAAGTCTCCGGGGAGCTGTTTTTT

J: TRBJ1-5
size: .
V: TRBV27
D: .
CDR3: CASSANRAFQPQHF
DNA: TGTGCCAGCAGTGCTAACAGGGCATTTCAGCCCCAGCATTTT

J: TRBJ1-3
size: .
V: TRBV3-1/TRBV3-2
D: .
CDR3: CASSQDRRNTIYF
DNA: TGTGCCAGCAGCCAAGATCGTAGAAACACCATATATTTT

J: TRBJ1-5
size: .
V: TRBV4-3
D: TRBD1
CDR3: CASSQDAGQGIRNQPQHF
DNA: TGCGCCAGCAGCCAAGACGCGGGACAGGGTATTCGCAATCAGCCCCAGCATTTT

J: TRBJ1-5
size: .
V: TRBV11-2
D: TRBD1
CDR3: CASSLGAGTGGQPQHF
DNA: TGTGCCAGCAGCTTAGGGGCCGGGACAGGGGGCCAGCCCCAGCATTTT

J: TRBJ1-2
size: .
V: TRBV19
D: .
CDR3: CASSKTGRYGYTF
DNA: TGTGCCAGTAGTAAAACAGGGCGCTATGGCTACACCTTC

J: TRBJ2-7
size: .
V: TRBV19
D: TRBD2
CDR3: CASPAGTSGGESPSEQYF
DNA: TGTGCCAGCCCCGCAGGGACTAGCGGGGGGGAATCTCCGAGCGAGCAGTACTTC

J: TRBJ2-3
size: .
V: TRBV7-2
D: TRBD2
CDR3: CASSLVAGGTDTQYF
DNA: TGTGCCAGCAGCTTAGTAGCGGGGGGCACAGATACGCAGTATTTT

J: TRBJ1-2
size: .
V: TRBV13
D: TRBD1
CDR3: CASSPPGGTAYGYTF
DNA: TGTGCCAGCAGCCCGCCGGGAGGGACAGCCTATGGCTACACCTTC

J: TRBJ2-1
size: .
V: TRBV6-6
D: TRBD1
CDR3: CASGWDRVSYNEQFF
DNA: TGTGCCAGCGGATGGGACAGGGTCTCCTACAATGAGCAGTTCTTC

J: TRBJ1-2
size: .
V: TRBV4-2
D: .
CDR3: CASSHAGAGDNCVF
DNA: TGTGCCAGCAGCCACGCGGGCGCCGGGGATAATTGTGTCTTC

J: TRBJ2-1
size: .
V: TRBV6-5
D: TRBD2
CDR3: CASRGSGRRMNEQFF
DNA: TGTGCCAGCAGAGGTAGCGGGAGGAGGATGAATGAGCAGTTCTTC

J: TRBJ1-5
size: .
V: TRBV18
D: .
CDR3: CASSPGRLSNQPQHF
DNA: TGTGCCAGCTCACCAGGGCGATTGAGCAATCAGCCCCAGCATTTT

J: TRBJ2-7
size: .
V: TRBV28
D: .
CDR3: CASSLFGESYEQYF
DNA: TGTGCCAGCAGTTTATTCGGGGAGTCCTACGAGCAGTACTTC

J: TRBJ1-2
size: few
V: TRBV9
D: TRBD1
CDR3: CASSVAAVGTGDDGYTF
DNA: TGTGCCAGCAGCGTAGCTGCAGTAGGGACAGGGGATGACGGCTACACCTTC

J: TRBJ1-1
size: once
V: TRBV28
D: .
CDR3: CASSSTQVEAFF
DNA: TGTGCCAGCAGTTCTACACAGGTTGAAGCTTTCTTT

J: TRBJ1-5
size: .
V: TRBV5-8
D: TRBD1
CDR3: CASSGTEYSNQPQHF
DNA: TGTGCCAGCAGCGGGACAGAATATAGCAATCAGCCCCAGCATTTT

J: TRBJ1-6
size: .
V: TRBV4-3
D: TRBD1
CDR3: CASSQDEGAGSPLHF
DNA: TGCGCCAGCAGCCAAGATGAGGGGGCAGGTTCACCCCTCCACTTT

J: TRBJ2-1
size: .
V: TRBV7-8
D: .
CDR3: CASSARDYQRVYNEQFF
DNA: TGTGCCAGCAGCGCCCGTGACTACCAGCGGGTCTACAATGAGCAGTTCTTC

J: TRBJ1-1
size: .
V: TRBV4-2
D: TRBD1
CDR3: CASSQGRTGKNTEAFF
DNA: TGTGCCAGCAGCCAAGGTAGGACAGGGAAGAACACTGAAGCTTTCTTT

J: TRBJ2-6
size: .
V: TRBV4-1
D: .
CDR3: CASSQPGQSMSSGANVLTF
DNA: TGCGCCAGCAGCCAACCCGGACAGAGTATGTCCTCTGGGGCCAACGTCCTGACTTTC

J: TRBJ1-6
size: few
V: TRBV3-1/TRBV3-2
D: .
CDR3: CASSQETRGTLHF
DNA: TGTGCCAGCAGCCAAGAGACGAGGGGGACCCTCCACTTT

J: TRBJ1-1
size: .
V: TRBV27
D: .
CDR3: CASKRAGVTEAFF
DNA: TGTGCCAGCAAACGGGCGGGGGTCACTGAAGCTTTCTTT

J: TRBJ1-6
size: .
V: TRBV2
D: .
CDR3: CASSTGLTNSPLHF
DNA: TGTGCCAGCAGTACGGGACTTACTAATTCACCCCTCCACTTT

J: TRBJ2-6
size: few
V: TRBV18
D: .
CDR3: CASSSNAAGSYGANVLTF
DNA: TGTGCCAGCTCATCAAACGCGGCTGGCTCCTATGGGGCCAACGTCCTGACTTTC

J: TRBJ2-3
size: .
V: TRBV2
D: .
CDR3: CASSESTPGSTDTQYF
DNA: TGTGCCAGCAGTGAGTCCACACCGGGGAGCACAGATACGCAGTATTTT

J: TRBJ2-3
size: .
V: TRBV6-4
D: .
CDR3: CASSDVLGGTDTQYF
DNA: TGTGCCAGCAGTGACGTCCTAGGGGGCACAGATACGCAGTATTTT

J: TRBJ2-5
size: .
V: TRBV7-2
D: .
CDR3: CASSLSSAIQETQYF
DNA: TGTGCCAGCAGCTTATCTTCCGCGATACAAGAGACCCAGTACTTC

J: TRBJ1-6
size: .
V: TRBV9
D: TRBD1
CDR3: CASSVGGQGHYSPLHF
DNA: TGTGCCAGCAGCGTAGGAGGACAGGGGCATTATTCACCCCTCCACTTT

J: TRBJ1-2
size: .
V: TRBV9
D: .
CDR3: CASSPPGSYGYTF
DNA: TGTGCCAGCAGCCCCCCGGGGAGCTATGGCTACACCTTC

J: TRBJ1-5
size: few
V: TRBV19
D: TRBD1
CDR3: CATKPLRDSTNQPQHF
DNA: TGTGCCACAAAGCCTCTTCGGGACAGCACAAATCAGCCCCAGCATTTT

J: TRBJ1-3
size: .
V: TRBV19
D: TRBD1
CDR3: CASSPRTGSGNTIYF
DNA: TGTGCCAGTAGTCCGCGGACAGGGTCTGGAAACACCATATATTTT

J: TRBJ1-1
size: .
V: TRBV5-1
D: TRBD1
CDR3: CASSWTGVGTEAFF
DNA: TGCGCCAGCAGCTGGACAGGGGTGGGCACTGAAGCTTTCTTT

J: TRBJ2-3
size: .
V: TRBV11-3
D: TRBD2
CDR3: CASSLFRGGQTDTQYF
DNA: TGTGCCAGCAGCTTATTCCGGGGGGGCCAGACAGATACGCAGTATTTT

J: TRBJ2-7
size: .
V: TRBV3-1/TRBV3-2
D: .
CDR3: CASSQGEVEQYF
DNA: TGTGCCAGCAGCCAAGGAGAGGTCGAGCAGTACTTC

J: TRBJ1-5
size: once
V: TRBV19
D: .
CDR3: CASSTLTGSNQPQHF
DNA: TGTGCCAGTAGTACCCTTACGGGGAGCAATCAGCCCCAGCATTTT

J: TRBJ1-3
size: .
V: TRBV10-3
D: .
CDR3: CAISDPTPSSGNTIYF
DNA: TGTGCCATCAGTGACCCCACACCTTCCTCTGGAAACACCATATATTTT

J: TRBJ2-1
size: .
V: TRBV7-6
D: .
CDR3: CASSLVGRSSYNEQFF
DNA: TGTGCCAGCAGCTTAGTCGGCCGGAGCTCCTACAATGAGCAGTTCTTC

J: TRBJ1-3
size: few
V: TRBV28
D: .
CDR3: CASSLPRGDTIYF
DNA: TGTGCCAGCAGTTTACCCCGGGGAGACACCATATATTTT

J: TRBJ2-5
size: .
V: TRBV3-1/TRBV3-2
D: .
CDR3: CASSRLSETQYF
DNA: TGTGCCAGCAGCCGGCTTTCAGAGACCCAGTACTTC

J: TRBJ2-7
size: .
V: TRBV12-3/TRBV12-4
D: .
CDR3: CASKTTGLGEQYF
DNA: TGTGCCAGCAAAACGACAGGCTTAGGCGAGCAGTACTTC